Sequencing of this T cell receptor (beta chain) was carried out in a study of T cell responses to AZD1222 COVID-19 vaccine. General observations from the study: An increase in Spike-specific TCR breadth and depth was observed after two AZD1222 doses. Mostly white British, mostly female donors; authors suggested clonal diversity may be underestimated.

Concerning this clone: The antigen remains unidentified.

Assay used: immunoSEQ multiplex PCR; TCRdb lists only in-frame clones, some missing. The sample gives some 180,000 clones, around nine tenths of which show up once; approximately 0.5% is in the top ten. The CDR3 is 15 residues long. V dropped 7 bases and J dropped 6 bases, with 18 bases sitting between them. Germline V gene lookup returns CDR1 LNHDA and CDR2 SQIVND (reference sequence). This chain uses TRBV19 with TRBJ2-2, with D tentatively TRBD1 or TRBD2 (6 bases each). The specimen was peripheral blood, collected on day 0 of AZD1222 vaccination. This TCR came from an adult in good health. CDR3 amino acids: CASKTQGGGAGELFF. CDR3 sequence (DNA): TGTGCCAGTAAGACCCAAGGGGGAGGAGCCGGGGAGCTGTTTTTT.